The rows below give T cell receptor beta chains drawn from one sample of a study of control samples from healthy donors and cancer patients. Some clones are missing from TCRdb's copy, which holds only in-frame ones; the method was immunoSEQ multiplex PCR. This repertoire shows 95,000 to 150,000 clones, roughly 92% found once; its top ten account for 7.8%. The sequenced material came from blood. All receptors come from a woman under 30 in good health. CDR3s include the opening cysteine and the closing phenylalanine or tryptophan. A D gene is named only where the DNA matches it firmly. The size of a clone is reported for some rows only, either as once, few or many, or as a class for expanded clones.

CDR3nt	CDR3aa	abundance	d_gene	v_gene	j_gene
TGTGCCAGCAGCTTACAGGGGGCATTTGGCGGGGAGCTGTTTTTT	CASSLQGAFGGELFF	NA	TRBD1	TRBV7-2	TRBJ2-2
TGTGCCAGTGGTCGACAGGGTTCGTATGGCTACACCTTC	CASGRQGSYGYTF	NA	TRBD1	TRBV19	TRBJ1-2
TGTGCCAGCAGCCAAGACCCTACAAGCGGACCCAATGAGCAGTTCTTC	CASSQDPTSGPNEQFF	NA	NA	TRBV4-2	TRBJ2-1
TGCGCCAGCAGTCGCCTTGCGGGGGGCGCCTGGAGGAGGGAAAAACTGTTTTTT	CASSRLAGGAWRREKLFF	NA	NA	TRBV23-1	TRBJ1-4
TGTGCCAGCAGTTCCCGACAGCGAATTGAAGCTTTCTTT	CASSSRQRIEAFF	NA	NA	TRBV28	TRBJ1-1
TGTGCCAGCATCGCCTGGGGCCAAGAGACCCAGTACTTC	CASIAWGQETQYF	NA	NA	TRBV6-5	TRBJ2-5
TGTGCCAGCAGCTTAAAGTTGGGGGGCTCGGCTCAAGGCTACACCTTC	CASSLKLGGSAQGYTF	NA	NA	TRBV7-2	TRBJ1-2
TGTGCCAGCAGCTTGGCGGGGGGTGGAGAGACCCAGTACTTC	CASSLAGGGETQYF	NA	TRBD2	TRBV5-4	TRBJ2-5
TGTGCCAGCGATAGCGGGACCGCCTCCTACGAGCAGTACTTC	CASDSGTASYEQYF	NA	TRBD2	TRBV28	TRBJ2-7
TGTGCTAGTGGTTTGGTTTTGGGCAGGGCGGCAGGTACTGAAGCTTTCTTT	CASGLVLGRAAGTEAFF	NA	NA	TRBV12-5	TRBJ1-1
TGTGCCCCAAACGGAACAGAACTCTACGAGCAGTACTTC	CAPNGTELYEQYF	NA	NA	TRBV12-1	TRBJ2-7
TGTGCCAGCAGCAGGACCGGGTCCATCCACATTTCCGAGACCCAGTACTTC	CASSRTGSIHISETQYF	NA	NA	TRBV5-6	TRBJ2-5
TGTGCCACCACCGGGGGATTTAGTACGAACACTGAAGCTTTCTTT	CATTGGFSTNTEAFF	NA	NA	TRBV10-3	TRBJ1-1
TGTGCCAGCAAAGCGGGACAGGGGGCAAGCTACGAGCAGTACTTC	CASKAGQGASYEQYF	NA	TRBD1	TRBV6-5	TRBJ2-7
TGTGCCAGTAGTATCGGGAGACGGGACACAGATACGCAGTATTTT	CASSIGRRDTDTQYF	NA	NA	TRBV19	TRBJ2-3
TGCGCCAGCAGTATGGCATCAGGGGGCGGATTGACTAATGAAAAACTGTTTTTT	CASSMASGGGLTNEKLFF	NA	TRBD1	TRBV4-3	TRBJ1-4
TGTGCCAGCAGTTTATTGGGACAGGGACGTAAGGCTTTCTTT	CASSLLGQGRKAFF	once	TRBD1	TRBV27	TRBJ1-1
TGTGCCAGCAGCTTAGCCGTCACTAATGAGCAGTTCTTC	CASSLAVTNEQFF	NA	NA	TRBV7-2	TRBJ2-1
TGTGCCAGCAAAAGGACAGGGGTGACCGGGGAGCTGTTTTTT	CASKRTGVTGELFF	medium-sized	TRBD1	TRBV28	TRBJ2-2
TGTGCCAGCAGCCTCCGACCGGAGGGGAGGTCCGAGCAGTACTTC	CASSLRPEGRSEQYF	once	NA	TRBV7-6	TRBJ2-7
TGTGCCAGCTCACCGGCAGCCCCAACTAATGAAAAACTGTTTTTT	CASSPAAPTNEKLFF	few	NA	TRBV18	TRBJ1-4
TGTGCCAGCAGCGGAGAGCAGGGGGCCGCTCAATACACTAACTATGGCTACACCTTC	CASSGEQGAAQYTNYGYTF	NA	TRBD1	TRBV9	TRBJ1-2
TGCAGTGCTAGTCGGGACAGCAGCTCCTACGAGCAGTACTTC	CSASRDSSSYEQYF	once	TRBD1	TRBV20-1	TRBJ2-7
TGTGCCAGCAGCCGGGGACTAGCGCTCTCCTACGAGCAGTACTTC	CASSRGLALSYEQYF	NA	TRBD2	TRBV4-2	TRBJ2-7
TGTGCCAGCAGTTTATCTCGGGGGGACAGCAACTCCTACAATGAGCAGTTCTTC	CASSLSRGDSNSYNEQFF	NA	NA	TRBV27	TRBJ2-1
TGTGCCAGCAGTTCGAGGACTAGCGGGAGTCTAGAGACCCAGTACTTC	CASSSRTSGSLETQYF	NA	TRBD2	TRBV28	TRBJ2-5
TGTGCCAGCAGCAGCCGCCCCGGTACGCAGTATTTT	CASSSRPGTQYF	once	NA	TRBV12-3/TRBV12-4	TRBJ2-3
TGCAGCGTTTCGACAGGGCACGGCTACACCTTC	CSVSTGHGYTF	NA	TRBD1	TRBV29-1	TRBJ1-2
TGCGCCAGCAGCCGGGATACGACCACCACCTACGAGCAGTACTTC	CASSRDTTTTYEQYF	NA	NA	TRBV4-1	TRBJ2-7
TGTGCCAGCAGCCAAGAGCAGATCACCCTCCACTTT	CASSQEQITLHF	NA	NA	TRBV3-1/TRBV3-2	TRBJ1-6
TGTGCCAGTAGTCTAGCCTCTCCAGAGACCCAGTACTTC	CASSLASPETQYF	NA	NA	TRBV19	TRBJ2-5
TGTGCCAGCAGTCCGGGACACGCCACCTACGAGCAGTACTTC	CASSPGHATYEQYF	NA	NA	TRBV2	TRBJ2-7
TGTGCCAGCAGTGTAACAGGGACCGGGGAGCTGTTTTTT	CASSVTGTGELFF	NA	NA	TRBV6-2/TRBV6-3	TRBJ2-2
TGTGCCAGCAGCCAAGAGGCACAGGGTTTGTCAGAGACCCAGTACTTC	CASSQEAQGLSETQYF	NA	NA	TRBV14	TRBJ2-5
TGTGCCATCACCGACCGCCTCACAGGGGGGGATACGCAGTATTTT	CAITDRLTGGDTQYF	NA	TRBD1	TRBV10-3	TRBJ2-3
TGTGCCAGCAGCTTTCAGGGGGAAGACGGAAACACCATATATTTT	CASSFQGEDGNTIYF	NA	TRBD1	TRBV5-6	TRBJ1-3
TGTGCCAGTAGTATTGTTGGTAGCGGGCCCTACGAGCAGTACTTC	CASSIVGSGPYEQYF	few	TRBD2	TRBV19	TRBJ2-7
TGTGCCAGCAGCTTGGGTGGGACAGGGACTCTGGGTGGCTACACCTTC	CASSLGGTGTLGGYTF	NA	TRBD1	TRBV5-5	TRBJ1-2
TGTGCCAGTAACGATTGGTCCCACCCGACAGGGGGGCACTATGGCTACACCTTC	CASNDWSHPTGGHYGYTF	NA	TRBD1	TRBV19	TRBJ1-2
TGTGCCAGCAGTTATAGGGGGAGCGGGACTAGCGGGAGTGCGCAGTACTTC	CASSYRGSGTSGSAQYF	NA	TRBD2	TRBV28	TRBJ2-7
TGTGCCAGCAGCTTAGCTGCCGGGACTAGCGATGAGCAGTTCTTC	CASSLAAGTSDEQFF	NA	TRBD2	TRBV7-8	TRBJ2-1
TGTGCCAGCAGTGAATTGGGGCGACAGTTCTATTCGATGGACACTGAAGCTTTCTTT	CASSELGRQFYSMDTEAFF	NA	NA	TRBV6-1	TRBJ1-1
TGTGCCAGCAGTCTTGGGGAGACTGACTGGAAGGAGGAGACCCAGTACTTC	CASSLGETDWKEETQYF	NA	NA	TRBV28	TRBJ2-5
TGCAGTGCTAGTTCCCTGAGCGAGTACGAGCAGTACTTC	CSASSLSEYEQYF	NA	NA	TRBV20-1	TRBJ2-7
TGTGCCAGTAGTTCGACGACAGCGAACACTGAAGCTTTCTTT	CASSSTTANTEAFF	NA	NA	TRBV19	TRBJ1-1
TGTGCCAGCAGCCGGGGGACAGCCAGCTCTGGAAACACCATATATTTT	CASSRGTASSGNTIYF	once	TRBD1	TRBV5-4	TRBJ1-3
TGTGCCAGCTCACTCGACAGGCCCCCTGAAGCTTTCTTT	CASSLDRPPEAFF	NA	NA	TRBV18	TRBJ1-1
TGTGCCAGCAGCTCCCCCGGATCTGACGAGCAGTACTTC	CASSSPGSDEQYF	once	NA	TRBV7-9	TRBJ2-7
TGTGCCAGCAGCTACTTGGCGGGGGGCCAAAATGAGCAGTTCTTC	CASSYLAGGQNEQFF	NA	TRBD2	TRBV7-2	TRBJ2-1
TGTGCCTGGACAGGGGGCTCGAACACTGAAGCTTTCTTT	CAWTGGSNTEAFF	NA	TRBD1	TRBV30	TRBJ1-1
TGTGCCAGCAGTCTCGACGAAACTGGAAACACCATATATTTT	CASSLDETGNTIYF	once	NA	TRBV28	TRBJ1-3
TGTGCCAGCAGTCCTTACTCTAATCCGACAGGTTATGGCTACACCTTC	CASSPYSNPTGYGYTF	NA	NA	TRBV11-1	TRBJ1-2
TGTGCCAGCAGTCCATCTGACGGTAAGAACACTGAAGCTTTCTTT	CASSPSDGKNTEAFF	NA	NA	TRBV28	TRBJ1-1
TGCAGCGCATTCGAATCTAGCGGGAGGGCCTTTAATGAGCAGTTCTTC	CSAFESSGRAFNEQFF	NA	TRBD2	TRBV29-1	TRBJ2-1
TGTGCCAGCAGCTTAGAACGGGGCTACGAGCAGTACTTC	CASSLERGYEQYF	NA	NA	TRBV11-1	TRBJ2-7
TGCAGTGCTAGTATGACTCCTAGCGGGGCAACGATCCTCGACGAGCAGTACTTC	CSASMTPSGATILDEQYF	NA	TRBD2	TRBV20-1	TRBJ2-7
TGTGCCAGCAGTTACGGGACAGGGGGTCACAATCAGCCCCAGCATTTT	CASSYGTGGHNQPQHF	NA	TRBD1	TRBV6-5	TRBJ1-5